A single sample gave rise to the 30 T cell receptor beta chains below, sequenced in a study of cytomegalovirus exposure and HLA in healthy donors. The PCR was carried out with 60 Vbeta primers and 13 Jbeta primers. The repertoire was sequenced with immunoSEQ multiplex PCR; TCRdb's copy has only in-frame clones and lacks some. The sample consists of roughly 200,000 clones, 75% to 90% of them appearing once. The sequencing input was PBMCs. The receptors derive from a woman under 30 in good health and CMV-seronegative.

This sequence joins TRBV5-1 and TRBJ1-2; D remains unclear. The V and J ends lost 2 bases and 0 bases respectively, with 11 bases between them. This CDR3 spans 15 amino acids. CDR1 is SGHRS and CDR2 is YFSETQ in the germline V gene. In DNA form, the CDR3 reads TGCGCCAGCAGCTTAAGCGGGGTCCCTAACTATGGCTACACCTTC. It translates to CASSLSGVPNYGYTF.

The chain joins TRBV7-6 to TRBJ2-2, with 13 bases fitting TRBD2. This CDR3 comprises 17 residues. CDR1 SGHVS and CDR2 FNYEAQ come from the germline V gene. V trimming: 1 base; J trimming: 4 bases; junction bases outside the gene matches: 3. The CDR3 region has the DNA TGTGCCAGCAGCTTAGGACTAGCGGGAGGCGGCACCGGGGAGCTGTTTTTT. Translation gives CASSLGLAGGGTGELFF.

Concerning this clone: Other DNA sequences from this sample encode an identical CDR3 as well. This chain joins TRBV13 and TRBJ2-2; D call uncertain. Germline V gives CDR1 PRHDT, CDR2 FYEKMQ (reference sequence). Trimming took 5 bases from V and 2 from J, leaving 15 bases between them. This CDR3 region has 16 residues. CDR3: CASSPLPSENTGELFF. The CDR3 DNA follows: TGTGCCAGCAGCCCCCTGCCCAGCGAAAACACCGGGGAGCTGTTTTTT. The variable domain in full, with the rest retrieved from reference TRBV13 and TRBJ2-2, is AAGVIQSPRHLIKEKRETATLKCYPIPRHDTVYWYQQGPGQDPQFLISFYEKMQSDKGSIPDRFSAQQFSDYHSELNMSSLELGDSALYFCASSPLPSENTGELFFGEGSRLTVL.

The rearrangement links TRBV14 to TRBJ1-1; 9 nucleotides match TRBD1. There are 16 residues in the CDR3. V gave up 3 bases and J gave up 0 bases; unmatched junction bases: 5. The V gene's germline CDR1 is SGHDN and CDR2 FVKESK. CDR3 amino acids: CASSHDRGVVNTEAFF. As DNA, the CDR3 is TGTGCCAGCAGCCACGACAGGGGGGTAGTGAACACTGAAGCTTTCTTT.

The chain couples TRBV5-1 to TRBJ2-3; TRBD2 matches at 10 bases. The germline V gene encodes CDR1 SGHRS and CDR2 YFSETQ. V dropped 4 bases and J dropped 3; count of bases not matched to a gene: 11. The CDR3 has 17 amino acids. CDR3 sequence (DNA): TGCGCCAGCAGCCCCGGTGGGCTAGCGGGGGTAACAGATACGCAGTATTTT. As protein: CASSPGGLAGVTDTQYF.

This rearrangement joins TRBV9 to TRBJ2-7, with D tentatively TRBD1 (5 bases). Trimming took off 1 base at V and 0 bases at J, with 8 bases between the two ends. The germline V gene encodes CDR1 SGDLS and CDR2 YYNGEE. This CDR3 has 14 residues. The CDR3 loop reads CASSVQGYSYEQYF. In nucleotides, the CDR3 is TGTGCCAGCAGCGTACAGGGTTACTCCTACGAGCAGTACTTC. Complete variable domain (other parts from reference TRBV9 and TRBJ2-7): DSGVTQTPKHLITATGQRVTLRCSPRSGDLSVYWYQQSLDQGLQFLIQYYNGEERAKGNILERFSAQQFPDLHSELNLSSLELGDSALYFCASSVQGYSYEQYFGPGTRLTVT.

The rearrangement joins TRBV5-1 to TRBJ1-1, with 11 bases matching TRBD1. Trimming removed 2 bases from V and 1 base from J; junction bases left unmatched: 4. CDR1 and CDR2 (germline): SGHRS, YFSETQ. There are 16 residues in the CDR3. CDR3 sequence (DNA): TGCGCCAGCAGCTTACGGACAGGGGGCAGGAACACTGAAGCTTTCTTT. It is translated as CASSLRTGGRNTEAFF.

This sequence joins TRBV27 and TRBJ2-3; D unclear. The germline V and J ends were trimmed by 4 bases and 6 bases, with 8 bases remaining between them. This CDR3 region has 12 residues. Per the germline V gene, CDR1 is MNHEY and CDR2 is SMNVEV (reference sequence). In DNA form, the CDR3 reads TGTGCCAGCAGTTCCCCGGTTGATACGCAGTATTTT. Protein sequence: CASSSPVDTQYF.

This chain links TRBV5-4 with TRBJ1-2, with 10 bases aligning to TRBD1. V lost 1 base, J lost 4 bases, and 10 bases stayed unmatched. The CDR3 is made up of 17 amino acids. The germline gives CDR1 SGHNT, CDR2 YYREEE (reference sequence). CDR3 DNA sequence: TGTGCCAGCAGCTTGATGGTGGGACAGGGGATGCTCTATGGCTACACCTTC. It encodes CASSLMVGQGMLYGYTF.

This chain connects TRBV10-1 to TRBJ1-1; D remains unclear. Trimming cost V 1 base and J 2 bases, with 8 bases left between them. The germline CDR1 and CDR2 sequences are WNHNN and SYGVQD (reference sequence). The CDR3 is 14 amino acids. CDR3 in amino acids: CASSEYLGNTEAFF. CDR3 bases: TGCGCCAGCAGTGAGTATTTGGGCAACACTGAAGCTTTCTTT.

The V gene is TRBV29-1, the J gene TRBJ1-1; D gene uncertain. Germline values: CDR1 SQVTM, CDR2 ANQGSEA. V lost 6 bases and J lost 0, with 11 bases in between. The CDR3 spans 13 residues. CDR3 amino acids: CSVYSGMNTEAFF. CDR3 DNA: TGCAGCGTGTACAGTGGAATGAACACTGAAGCTTTCTTT.

V and J are TRBV6-1 and TRBJ1-1; no firm D call. CDR3 length: 13 amino acids. V lost 4 bases and J 7 bases, leaving 13 bases between the germline ends. CDR1 is MNHNS, CDR2 SASEGT, per germline. The CDR3 DNA reads as TGTGCCAGCAGTGTGATGATGGAGGGTGAAGCTTTCTTT. Its protein product is CASSVMMEGEAFF.

The gene calls are TRBV9 and TRBJ2-1; TRBD2 matches at 10 bases. Germline values: CDR1 SGDLS, CDR2 YYNGEE. This CDR3 has 17 residues. The V and J ends lost 0 bases and 3 bases, in that order; junction bases with no gene match: 6. This chain's CDR3 is CASSVALAGALYNEQFF. In DNA form, the CDR3 reads TGTGCCAGCAGCGTAGCTCTAGCGGGGGCCCTCTACAATGAGCAGTTCTTC.

V and J are TRBV5-4 and TRBJ1-2, with 7 bases fitting TRBD1. The V gene's germline CDR1 is SGHNT and CDR2 YYREEE (reference sequence). There are 16 residues in the CDR3. The V and J ends lost 4 bases and 2 bases, in that order; junction bases with no gene match: 11. CDR3 DNA: TGTGCCAGCAGCCTTAAACAGGGGACAGAAAACTATGGCTACACCTTC. Protein: CASSLKQGTENYGYTF. Variable domain in full (rest from reference TRBV5-4 and TRBJ1-2): ETGVTQSPTHLIKTRGQQVTLRCSSQSGHNTVSWYQQALGQGPQFIFQYYREEENGRGNFPPRFSGLQFPNYSSELNVNALELDDSALYLCASSLKQGTENYGYTFGSGTRLTVV.

This chain links TRBV6-5 with TRBJ1-1, with D possibly being TRBD1 (5 bases). The V and J ends lost 6 bases and 1 base respectively, with 12 bases between them. Germline assignment: CDR1 MNHEY and CDR2 SVGAGI. The CDR3 length is 14 residues. CDR3 protein: CASRKIDRNTEAFF. The DNA of the CDR3 is TGTGCCAGCAGGAAAATTGACAGGAACACTGAAGCTTTCTTT.

The V call is TRBV21-1, the J call TRBJ2-7; whether TRBD2, the table's D call, matches the DNA was not checked. TRBV21-1 is an annotated pseudogene. The CDR3 covers 12 residues. The CDR3 DNA sequence: TGTGCCAGCAGCAACGCTATGCACGAGCAGTACTTC. Translation: CASSNAMHEQYF.

The chain recombines TRBV6-1 with TRBJ2-1, with no clear D. The V gene lost 5 bases and the J gene lost 7 bases, with 9 bases spanning the gap. Germline CDR1 reads MNHNS; CDR2 reads SASEGT. This CDR3 has 12 residues. The CDR3 DNA follows: TGTGCCAGCAGTTTCGCGGCAAATGAGCAGTTCTTC. The encoded protein is CASSFAANEQFF.

J is TRBJ1-1 and V is TRBV6-1, with 9 bases that match TRBD1. The J segment lost 5 bases and the V segment lost 6 bases, leaving 10 bases of the junction unmatched. The CDR3 runs 15 residues. Germline V lookup: CDR1 MNHNS, CDR2 SASEGT. The CDR3 reads CASRYIRQGGTEAFF. CDR3 coding DNA: TGTGCCAGCAGGTATATAAGACAGGGGGGGACTGAAGCTTTCTTT.

V usage is TRBV6-5 and J usage is TRBJ1-2, with 11 bases identical to TRBD1. CDR3 length: 15 residues. Germline CDR1 reads MNHEY; CDR2 reads SVGAGI. The V and J ends lost 5 bases and 8 bases, in that order; junction bases with no gene match: 10. For the CDR3, the DNA is TGTGCCAGCAGTCTCCGGACAGGGGGCGCTTGGGGCTACACCTTC. It codes for CASSLRTGGAWGYTF.

The V and J genes are TRBV21-1 and TRBJ2-3; the table's TRBD2 call for D was not verified on the DNA. TRBV21-1 has pseudogene status. The CDR3 extends over 16 amino acids. CDR3 sequence reads: CASGPFKSGGRGGQYF. CDR3 nucleotides: TGTGCCAGCGGCCCCTTTAAGAGCGGGGGACGGGGGGGGCAGTATTTT.

The chain combines TRBV18 with TRBJ2-6; 11 bases map to TRBD1. The V gene's germline CDR1 is KGHSH and CDR2 LQKENI. The CDR3 totals 21 residues. V was pared by 2 bases and J by 0 bases, with 12 bases of the junction left unmatched. The CDR3 reads CASSPRTGGEGFISGANVLTF. Here the CDR3 DNA reads TGTGCCAGCTCACCAAGGACAGGGGGCGAAGGGTTTATCTCTGGGGCCAACGTCCTGACTTTC.

The V gene is TRBV11-3, the J gene TRBJ2-1; TRBD2 agrees at 15 bases. The V gene's germline CDR1 is SGHNT and CDR2 YENEEA. V was clipped by 6 bases and J by 10 bases; unmatched bases: 7. This CDR3 is 15 amino acids long. CDR3 DNA sequence: TGTGCCAGCAGGGAGGGACTAGCGGGAGGAGGAGAGCAGTTCTTC. Translation: CASREGLAGGGEQFF.

The count of this clone is one. V gene TRBV28 combines with J gene TRBJ1-1; weak D call: TRBD1 (6 bases). The CDR3 covers 18 residues. Looked up from germline, CDR1 is MDHEN and CDR2 is SYDVKM. V shed 4 bases and J shed 0 bases, with 21 bases lying between them. The CDR3 DNA follows: TGTGCCAGCAGTTGGGCCAGGGCGGGGGCTATCATGAACACTGAAGCTTTCTTT. It is translated as CASSWARAGAIMNTEAFF.

The J gene is TRBJ2-7, the V gene TRBV7-6, with 11 bases matching TRBD2. Germline CDR1 SGHVS, CDR2 FNYEAQ. CDR3 length: 16 residues. V shed 5 bases and J 0 bases; nucleotides not matched to a gene: 6. In DNA form, the CDR3 reads TGTGCCAGCAGCCCTACGACTAGCGGGACCTCCTACGAGCAGTACTTC. This codes for CASSPTTSGTSYEQYF.

This chain links TRBV7-2 with TRBJ2-7; 8 bases align to TRBD1. The CDR3 is 15 amino acids. With V trimmed by 4 bases and J by 0 bases, 5 bases remained unmatched. Looked up from germline, CDR1 is SGHTA and CDR2 is FQGNSA. The CDR3 DNA follows: TGTGCCAGCAGCTCTCGGGACAGGAGCTCCTACGAGCAGTACTTC. As protein: CASSSRDRSSYEQYF.

This clone has only one observation. The rearrangement uses TRBV18 and TRBJ1-2; D call uncertain. The germline V and J ends were trimmed by 0 bases and 3 bases, with 11 bases remaining between them. This CDR3 has 15 amino acids. The germline CDR1 and CDR2 sequences are KGHSH and LQKENI. The CDR3 spells CASSPPQVRDYGYTF. The CDR3 coding sequence is TGTGCCAGCTCACCACCTCAGGTTCGTGACTATGGCTACACCTTC.

This clone has a handful of counts. This rearrangement joins TRBV9 to TRBJ2-2; maybe TRBD2 (6 bases). Trimming pared 3 bases from V and 4 bases from J, leaving 19 bases between. This CDR3 has 17 amino acids. Germline V gene sequence: CDR1 SGDLS, CDR2 YYNGEE. The chain's CDR3 is CASSGPVVGGSTGELFF. The CDR3 DNA reads as TGTGCCAGCAGCGGCCCGGTAGTGGGGGGAAGCACCGGGGAGCTGTTTTTT.

The rearrangement uses TRBV10-1 and TRBJ2-3, with TRBD2 matching 9 bases. The CDR3 is 14 residues long. The V segment lost 4 bases and the J segment 9 bases; nucleotides outside the gene matches: 8. Germline V gene data show CDR1 as WNHNN and CDR2 as SYGVQD (reference sequence). The CDR3 spells CASSGLGAGGTQYF. In nucleotides, the CDR3 is TGCGCCAGCAGTGGATTGGGGGCGGGGGGGACGCAGTATTTT.

This chain uses TRBV6-1 with TRBJ2-2, with 9 bases aligning to TRBD1. The length of the CDR3 is 17 residues. CDR1 and CDR2 (germline): MNHNS, SASEGT. J was trimmed by 3 bases and V by 0 bases; bases with no gene match: 5. CDR3 sequence reads: CASSEAWGQGYTGELFF. CDR3 bases: TGTGCCAGCAGTGAAGCTTGGGGACAGGGTTACACCGGGGAGCTGTTTTTT.

This clone has a single count. J is TRBJ2-6 and V is TRBV7-9; TRBD2 might be the D (6 bases). V gave up 2 bases and J gave up 1 base, with 18 bases separating them. Germline V gene lookup returns CDR1 SEHNR and CDR2 FQNEAQ (reference sequence). The CDR3 extends over 19 amino acids. CDR3 in DNA: TGTGCCAGCAGCTTATTTGGGGGGTTATCGGGATCTGGGGCCAACGTCCTGACTTTC. This gives the protein CASSLFGGLSGSGANVLTF.